The sequence of this TCR beta chain was determined in a study of T cell responses to AZD1222 COVID-19 vaccine. V gave up 5 bases and J gave up 0 bases, with 11 bases separating them. The CDR3 is made up of 15 amino acids. CDR1 and CDR2 (germline): SGHTA, FQGNSA. The repertoire was sequenced with immunoSEQ multiplex PCR; TCRdb's copy has only in-frame clones and lacks some. The sample lists some 120,000 clones, approximately 88% occurring once. In its sample, this clone was seen a few times. The chain combines TRBV7-2 with TRBJ1-5, with a possible D match to TRBD1 (5 bases). The clonotype comes from an adult who received the AZD1222 COVID-19 vaccine. The sample consisted of peripheral blood, taken 28 days after the second AZD1222 dose. The CDR3 nucleotides read TGTGCCAGCAGCAGGGACGCGCTTAGCAATCAGCCCCAGCATTTT. It specifies CASSRDALSNQPQHF.